This T cell receptor beta chain was sequenced in a study of T cell responses to AZD1222 COVID-19 vaccine. CDR3 length: 14 residues. CDR1 is SGHKS and CDR2 is YYEKEE in the germline V gene (reference sequence). V was trimmed by 5 bases and J by 10 bases, leaving 16 bases between them. Second doses were pooled across both intervals (about 4 or about 12 weeks). The protocol was immunoSEQ multiplex PCR, while the TCRdb copy is restricted to in-frame clones and leaves out a portion. This table holds tens of thousands of clones, 80% to 90% found once. The chain joins TRBV5-5 to TRBJ1-6; perhaps TRBD1 as D (5 bases). The material sequenced was peripheral blood, taken 28 days after the second AZD1222 dose. The origin of this receptor is an adult who received the AZD1222 COVID-19 vaccine. CDR3 in amino acids: CASSPGEGWSPLHF. In nucleotides, the CDR3 is TGTGCCAGCAGTCCCGGGGAGGGGTGGTCACCCCTCCACTTT. Using reference TRBV5-5 and TRBJ1-6 for the parts outside the CDR3, the full variable domain is DAGVTQSPTHLIKTRGQQVTLRCSPISGHKSVSWYQQVLGQGPQFIFQYYEKEERGRGNFPDRFSARQFPNYSSELNVNALLLGDSALYLCASSPGEGWSPLHFGNGTRLTVT.